Shown below are 4 T cell receptor beta chains from a single sample sequenced in a study of blood T cell repertoires in COVID-19. Data came from immunoSEQ multiplex PCR; TCRdb stores just in-frame clones and leaves some out. The table shows some 300,000 clones, with nearly 90% occurring only once. Sequencing used PBMCs or T cells enriched from blood (not recorded which). The receptors here all came from a young woman who had recovered from COVID-19.

Only one count was recorded for this clone. The CDR3 protein is CASSVLGQGGTEAFF. In DNA form, the CDR3 reads TGTGCCAGCAGCGTGCTCGGACAGGGAGGTACTGAAGCTTTCTTT. The V gene is TRBV9, the J gene TRBJ1-1; 8 bases are shared with TRBD1. CDR3 length: 15 amino acids. Germline trimming cut 2 bases from V and 5 bases from J; bases unmatched to any gene: 8. In germline, CDR1 is SGDLS, CDR2 YYNGEE.

V and J are TRBV19 and TRBJ2-7, with D tentatively TRBD2 (5 bases). This CDR3 is built from 15 residues. The ends were cut back, 5 bases at V and 1 base at J, with 15 bases in the middle. Germline CDR1 is LNHDA and CDR2 is SQIVND (reference sequence). This CDR3 reads CASSPAGIQSYEQYF. CDR3 nucleotides: TGTGCCAGTAGTCCCGCGGGCATCCAGTCCTACGAGCAGTACTTC. Looking up the rest from reference TRBV19 and TRBJ2-7 gives the full variable domain: DGGITQSPKYLFRKEGQNVTLSCEQNLNHDAMYWYRQDPGQGLRLIYYSQIVNDFQKGDIAEGYSVSREKKESFPLTVTSAQKNPTAFYLCASSPAGIQSYEQYFGPGTRLTVT.

Here the CDR3 reads CGWGDTGELFF. The CDR3 DNA is TGTGGGTGGGGGGACACCGGGGAGCTGTTTTTT. The chain uses TRBV21-1 and TRBJ2-2; the table gives TRBD2 as D, unverified against the DNA. TRBV21-1 is a pseudogene. The CDR3 is made up of 11 amino acids.

The chain couples TRBV5-6 to TRBJ2-7; 8 nucleotides line up with TRBD2. The trim removed 0 bases at V and 3 bases at J, leaving 11 bases unmatched. This CDR3 has 17 residues. CDR1 SGHDT and CDR2 YYEEEE come from the germline V gene. The CDR3 bases are TGTGCCAGCAGCTTGGCCGGGAGGGTTAGCTCCTACTACGAGCAGTACTTC. Amino acid sequence: CASSLAGRVSSYYEQYF.